The clone carrying this TCR beta chain was observed many times. Its antigen is still unknown. These data come from a study of identical twins. Overall study results and limits: Twin pairs had excess sharing that was weaker in beta out-of-frame sequences. There was more out-of-frame TCR alpha sharing in monozygotic twins than models estimated. Fewer insertions characterized abundant cord blood beta clonotypes, whereas memory repertoires showed none.

One entry per CDR3 protein, called by TCRdb with MiXCR from the 5' RACE reads. The sample has about 700,000 distinct CDR3 sequences; around 6% are singletons. The CDR3 is 15 amino acids. Germline V gene sequence: CDR1 MNHNS, CDR2 SASEGT. Germline trimming cut 6 bases from V and 6 bases from J; bases unmatched to any gene: 11. Sequenced sample: naive T cells sorted from blood. The chain employs TRBV6-1 and TRBJ2-1; TRBD1 agrees at 7 bases. This receptor was identified in a man aged 18 to 30 in good health. The CDR3: CASSPPGQNTNEQFF. The DNA for the CDR3 is TGTGCCAGCAGCCCACCGGGACAGAATACCAATGAGCAGTTCTTC.